This T cell receptor beta chain was found in a study of cytomegalovirus exposure and HLA in healthy donors. General study results and limits: A missense DCLRE1C variant was associated with V- and J-gene trimming of TCR beta chains in a later analysis, and an independent cohort replicated the association.

About this clone itself: Its specificity is not known.

V shed 7 bases and J shed 3 bases, with 13 bases lying between them. The V gene's germline CDR1 is LNHDA and CDR2 SQIVND (reference sequence). The CDR3 is 14 amino acids. PCR employed 60 Vbeta and 13 Jbeta primers. Libraries were prepared by immunoSEQ multiplex PCR; TCRdb keeps only in-frame clonotypes and omits some of them. The data show roughly 200,000 clones, with less than 85% seen just once and roughly 0.65% held by the top ten. The receptor was isolated from a boy younger than 18 in good health and CMV-seronegative. Sequencing was performed on PBMCs. The J gene is TRBJ1-5, the V gene TRBV19, with no clear D. CDR3 coding DNA: TGTGCCAGTACCCCTTCAGGAAACAATCAGCCCCAGCATTTT. Encoded protein: CASTPSGNNQPQHF.